This T cell receptor (beta chain) emerged from a study of shared clonotypes between healthy human individuals. As for the study in general: The study used three CD4 naive, three CD4 memory, two CD8 naive and one CD8 memory plate per donor.

This CDR3 has 15 residues. The V gene's germline CDR1 is SGDLS and CDR2 YYNGEE. The junction had 8 bases not matched to a gene; V was cut back by 4 bases and J by 4 bases. Sequenced by immunoSEQ multiplex PCR; TCRdb stores in-frame clones only, minus some. Of fewer than 1.6 million clones detected, 98% to 99% appear once; the ten largest clones hold approximately 0.38%. This chain links TRBV9 with TRBJ2-1, with TRBD2 matching over 7 bases. The sequence was collected from a man aged 25 to 40 in good health. Sequencing was done on a sample of naive CD4+ T cells sorted from blood. The subset here: CD45RA+ positively selected. The CDR3 reads CASSPKGGPYNEQFF. CDR3 DNA sequence: TGTGCCAGCAGCCCTAAGGGAGGGCCTTACAATGAGCAGTTCTTC.